This T cell receptor beta chain was captured in a study of T cell responses to AZD1222 COVID-19 vaccine (dated by TCRdb to the early 2020s). About the full investigation: Because spike-specific TCR depth and breadth did not differ between the two schedules, AZD1222 recipients who got a second dose at roughly 4 weeks were pooled with those who got a second dose at roughly 12 weeks. Trial participants were enrolled by age into subgroups of 18-55, 56-69 and 70-plus years, and 148, 28 and 57 TCR-sequenced participants, respectively, were included in these subgroups. TCR sequencing covered some 240 trial participants: 200 to 210 given two doses of AZD1222 and about 26 given two doses of MenACWY control vaccine. What the study reported, not specific to this receptor: In the small 56-69-year group, the increase in depth fell short of significance, most likely because of low power. Conclusions about previously exposed vaccinees are limited because only five to seven AZD1222 recipients were SARS-CoV-2 seropositive at baseline. Because no day 14 peak-response samples were available, the repertoires could be characterized only after the peak T cell response. Most participants were white British and females outnumbered males, and the authors suggested that clonal diversity may have been underestimated. Epitopes outside the regions mutated in the B.1.351 and B.1.1.7 variants were reportedly recognized by nearly half of the unique spike-specific TCRs. The vaccine-associated CD4 TCRs covered the entire spike protein, and the dominant responses fell in regions 160-218 and 743-854. A significant rise in spike-specific TCR breadth and depth was observed after two AZD1222 doses relative to day 0 and relative to MenACWY recipients.

The CDR3 spans 13 residues, from the cysteine through the phenylalanine. Only the CDR3 DNA is retained, 39 bases long and in frame from the first base. V is pared back by 6 bases and J by 6 bases, with 12 bases lying between the germline termini. For CDR1 and CDR2, the germline V gene (reference sequence) lists SEHNR and FQNEAQ. The CDR3 regions of human TCRbeta chains were analyzed by immunosequencing. The original pipeline was this. Repertoire TCRs were checked for matches against a reference library of SARS-CoV-2-specific TCRs that had been generated using the MIRA antigen-specificity platform. Breadth was defined as the fraction of unique TCRs that were SARS-CoV-2-associated, and depth was defined as the fraction of total T cells that were SARS-CoV-2-associated. Using the MIRA data, every spike-specific TCR was mapped to the spike region that the TCR reacted to and assigned to either a CD4 or a CD8 class. Log10-transformed breadth and depth values were compared by one-way ANOVA with Sidak's multiple comparisons tests. Drawn from immuneACCESS, this table holds only the in-frame rearrangements with V and J called that TCRdb kept. Clones are partly lost; checked studies trace under half to an unresolved V gene and leave the rest unexplained. The V and J calls and clone size were taken over from that table, and D and trimming were inferred from the DNA. Recorded for this sample are fewer than 130,000 clones; just under 95% of them occurred a single time. The top ten clones comprise under 10% of the sample.

In this sample, this clone turned up a few times. The antigen this receptor binds is unknown. Qualities for individual bases were not recorded, and no much larger clone is one base off. The time point tag for this specimen amounts to: baseline before first vaccination. Vaccinee samples came from UK trials COV001 and COV002, including a single-blind randomized controlled phase 2/3 trial of AZD1222 (ChAdOx1 nCoV-19) in healthy adults. Trial participant PBMC samples were collected at day 0 and day 28 after the second dose for TCRbeta chain sequencing. This TCR came from an adult in good health. The chain is made from TRBV7-9 and TRBJ1-5; the D gene is unclear. The material sequenced was peripheral blood, taken on day 0 of AZD1222 vaccination. The CDR3 reads as follows: CASSFGWGQPQHF. The base sequence is TGTGCCAGCAGTTTTGGGTGGGGTCAGCCCCAGCATTTT.